This T cell receptor beta chain was captured by sequencing in a study of CXCR3-negative and CXCR3-positive naive CD8 T cells. Whole-study findings and limits: Partial loss of CXCR3 expression followed cryopreservation; most assays used fresh PBMCs. TCR strength was inferred from TRB CDR3 properties, while surface CD5 was comparable between naive subsets. The study found that naive CXCR3-negative and CXCR3-positive cells shared TRBV-TRBJ usage, while memory cells differed.

With regard to this clonotype: As yet, its antigen is unknown.

With about 300,000 cells each, the CD8+ T cell subsets were individually sorted in triplicate. The CDR3 spans 15 residues. CDR1 is LGHDT and CDR2 is YNNKEL in the germline V gene (reference sequence). UMI-tagged TRB cDNA libraries were built via 5' RACE. Each CDR3 protein gets one entry in TCRdb, which reprocessed the 5' RACE reads and gives no DNA. This repertoire includes about 43,000 distinct CDR3 sequences. Material for sequencing was memory CD8+ T cells from blood. The chain joins TRBV3-1 to TRBJ2-7. The receptor was isolated from a human donor in good health. Some clones in this sample may be carry-over from other donors' samples. Here the CDR3 reads CASSQDMAPAYEQYF.